The table lists the clone carrying this TCR beta chain with a few counts. Its antigen is not known. This entry comes from a study of T-cell reconstitution after alpha-beta-depleted transplantation in children. Study-wide points: Newly produced T cells mostly accounted for T-cell counts and diversity one year post-transplant.

The germline V gene encodes CDR1 SGHVS and CDR2 FQNEAQ. This CDR3 is built from 20 residues. V shed 5 bases and J 5 bases; nucleotides not matched to a gene: 26. The TCRbeta library was prepared with unique molecular identifiers. TCRdb reprocessed the PCR reads via MiXCR and lists one record per CDR3 protein. Of a few hundred thousand distinct CDR3 sequences in the sample, 10% to 15% were seen once. The sequenced sample was PBMCs, mostly from graft donor cells, obtained 360 days after TCRalphabeta/CD19-depleted stem cell transplant. This clonotype originated in a male patient between 5 and 17 years old who had a stem cell transplant for acute myeloid leukemia, so the T cells may come from the graft donor. The chain couples TRBV7-8 to TRBJ2-5; 7 bases fit TRBD2. CDR3 residues: CASSGTSAGVDSLTWETQYF. The CDR3 DNA is TGTGCCAGCAGCGGGACCTCGGCGGGAGTAGATTCCCTTACTTGGGAGACCCAGTACTTC.